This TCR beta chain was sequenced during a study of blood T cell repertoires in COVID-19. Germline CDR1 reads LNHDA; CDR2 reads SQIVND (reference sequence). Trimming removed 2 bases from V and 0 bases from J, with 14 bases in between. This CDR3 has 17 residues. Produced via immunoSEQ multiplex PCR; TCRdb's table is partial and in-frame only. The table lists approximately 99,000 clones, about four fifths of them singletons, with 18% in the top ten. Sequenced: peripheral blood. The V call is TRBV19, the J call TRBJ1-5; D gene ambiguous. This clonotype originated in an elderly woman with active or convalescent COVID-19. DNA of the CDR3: TGTGCCAGTAGTATATACTGGAGTGACGTTAGCAATCAGCCCCAGCATTTT. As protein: CASSIYWSDVSNQPQHF.